This T cell receptor (beta chain) originates from a study of T cell repertoires in cytomegalovirus infection. In the study overall: HLA-B-restricted CMV epitopes that are well studied, plus recently identified HLA-C-restricted ones, were used by the study. Public TCR beta signatures marked donors with CMV infection and the matching HLA.

MiXCR, applied by TCRdb to the reads, yields one record per CDR3 protein. The sample includes about 700,000 distinct CDR3 sequences, around a third of them seen just once. Germline CDR1 is MNHEY and CDR2 is SVGEGT. V was cut by 2 bases and J by 7 bases, with 8 bases left in between. The CDR3 is 12 residues long. Comments on this clonotype: The antigen is unknown.

This TCR derives from a human donor in good health (CMV status not recorded). Some clones in this sample may be carry-over from other donors' samples. The chain joins TRBV6-2 or TRBV6-3 to TRBJ1-2; D is possibly TRBD1 (5 bases). The specimen was cultured PBMCs, collected from culture after CMV antigen stimulation. The CDR3 reads CASSYVDTGYTF. CDR3 coding DNA: TGTGCCAGCAGTTACGTGGACACTGGCTACACCTTC.